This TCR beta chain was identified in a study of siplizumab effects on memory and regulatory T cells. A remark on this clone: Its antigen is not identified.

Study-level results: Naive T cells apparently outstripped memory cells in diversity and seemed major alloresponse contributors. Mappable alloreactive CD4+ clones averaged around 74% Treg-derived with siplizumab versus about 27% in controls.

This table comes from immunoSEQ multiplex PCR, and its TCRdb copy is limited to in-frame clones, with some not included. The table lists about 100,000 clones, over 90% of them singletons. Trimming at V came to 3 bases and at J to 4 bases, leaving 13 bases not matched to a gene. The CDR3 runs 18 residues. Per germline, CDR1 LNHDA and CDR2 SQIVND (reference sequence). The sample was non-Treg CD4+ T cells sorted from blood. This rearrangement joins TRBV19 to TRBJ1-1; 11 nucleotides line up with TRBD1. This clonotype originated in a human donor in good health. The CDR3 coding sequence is TGTGCCAGTAGTATCGTAGGGACAGGGGGTGGAAGGAGCACTGAAGCTTTCTTT. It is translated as CASSIVGTGGGRSTEAFF. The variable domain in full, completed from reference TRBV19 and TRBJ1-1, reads DGGITQSPKYLFRKEGQNVTLSCEQNLNHDAMYWYRQDPGQGLRLIYYSQIVNDFQKGDIAEGYSVSREKKESFPLTVTSAQKNPTAFYLCASSIVGTGGGRSTEAFFGQGTRLTVV.